Following are 26 T cell receptor beta chains from one sample sequenced in a study of spatial heterogeneity in lung cancer. Specified time point: sample taken at primary tumor resection. Unsorted whole RNA from tumor, nontumor lung or frozen PBMC underwent sequencing. A single record per CDR3 protein comes from TCRdb applying MiXCR to the 5' RACE reads. The sample has 26,000 or so distinct CDR3 sequences, about 8.8% seen once; the top ten hold 35% to 40%. Specimen: PBMCs, collected at surgery. The receptors derive from a female donor with early-stage non-small cell lung cancer.

This clonotype was seen more than once but under ten times. The chain combines TRBV20-1 with TRBJ2-2, with 7 nucleotides matching TRBD1. The V gene's germline CDR1 is DFQATT and CDR2 SNEGSKA (reference sequence). This CDR3 region has 14 residues. The junction had 6 bases not matched to a gene; V was cut back by 4 bases and J by 4 bases. The CDR3 is CSATRQGPTGELFF. In nucleotides, the CDR3 is TGCAGTGCTACCCGACAGGGCCCCACCGGGGAGCTGTTTTTT.

This rearrangement joins TRBV18 to TRBJ2-7, with a tentative D call TRBD2 (6 bases). The V and J ends lost 3 bases and 5 bases respectively, with 17 bases between them. This CDR3 spans 15 amino acids. Germline V lookup: CDR1 KGHSH, CDR2 LQKENI. CDR3 in amino acids: CASSPEAGIIHEQYF. The CDR3 DNA reads as TGTGCCAGCTCACCCGAGGCGGGGATCATCCACGAGCAGTACTTC.

At least ten counts were recorded for this clonotype. CDR3 loop: CASGKREYEQFF. Here the CDR3 DNA reads TGTGCCAGCGGAAAAAGGGAGTATGAGCAGTTCTTC. The chain uses TRBV2 and TRBJ2-1; D possibly corresponds to TRBD2 (5 bases). Trimming removed 8 bases at V and 8 bases at J, with 13 bases between. The CDR3 contains 12 residues. From germline, CDR1 is SNHLY and CDR2 FYNNEI.

This clonotype turned up a few times. V and J are TRBV11-2 and TRBJ2-7; a possible D gene is TRBD1 (6 bases). The CDR3 totals 12 residues. V dropped 5 bases and J dropped 3 bases, with 8 bases sitting between them. Looked up from germline, CDR1 is SGHAT and CDR2 is FQNNGV. CDR3 in amino acids: CASSEGGYEQYF. DNA of the CDR3: TGTGCCAGCAGCGAAGGGGGCTACGAGCAGTACTTC.

This clonotype has a count of ten or more. The gene calls are TRBV10-1 and TRBJ1-4; a possible D gene is TRBD1 (5 bases). This CDR3 has 12 residues. From germline, CDR1 is WNHNN and CDR2 SYGVQD (reference sequence). Trimming pared 6 bases from V and 5 bases from J, leaving 7 bases between. The CDR3 spells CASSPGNEKLFF. In DNA, the CDR3 is TGCGCCAGCAGCCCAGGGAATGAAAAACTGTTTTTT.

V is TRBV12-3 or TRBV12-4 and J is TRBJ2-3, with 7 bases identical to TRBD2. The CDR3 sequence is 10 residues long. Unmatched junction bases numbered 1, after V lost 8 bases and J lost 8 bases. The CDR3 DNA is TGTGCCAGCGGGGAGGGTACGCAGTATTTT. It yields the protein CASGEGTQYF.

This clonotype was recorded a few times. Written as DNA, the CDR3 is TGTGCCAGCAGTTCTAGCGGGAGGGTAATCAATGAGCAGTTCTTC. Residues: CASSSSGRVINEQFF. This chain links TRBV7-2 with TRBJ2-1, with 12 bases fitting TRBD2. V lost 6 bases and J lost 6; bases outside the gene matches: 6. This CDR3 spans 15 amino acids. CDR1 is SGHTA, CDR2 FQGNSA, per germline.

The chain carries TRBV7-3 and TRBJ1-2; 7 bases match TRBD1. The germline CDR1 and CDR2 sequences are SGHTA and FQGTGA. CDR3 length: 13 amino acids. V lost 5 bases to trimming and J lost 6 bases; unmatched junction nucleotides: 6. The CDR3 is CASSRGQPHGYTF. The CDR3, as DNA: TGTGCCAGCAGCCGGGGACAGCCCCATGGCTACACCTTC.

The genes are TRBV5-1 and TRBJ2-5, with a weak D call TRBD2 (5 bases). This CDR3 comprises 14 residues. The germline V gene has CDR1 SGHRS and CDR2 YFSETQ. Trimming removed 0 bases at V and 5 bases at J, with 11 bases between. CDR3 bases: TGCGCCAGCAGCTTGGAGGGCAGGAGGGAGACCCAGTACTTC. This encodes CASSLEGRRETQYF.

This clonotype was counted many times. The chain is built from TRBV2 and TRBJ2-6, with D possibly TRBD2 on 5 matching bases. V shed 4 bases and J shed 0 bases, with 10 bases lying between them. This CDR3 region has 16 residues. Germline CDR1 is SNHLY and CDR2 is FYNNEI. The CDR3 DNA reads as TGTGCCAGCAGTGCGAGGCGGGCCTCTGGGGCCAACGTCCTGACTTTC. It translates to CASSARRASGANVLTF.

This clonotype was counted a few times. This chain joins TRBV19 and TRBJ1-2; 8 bases match TRBD1. Germline V gives CDR1 LNHDA, CDR2 SQIVND (reference sequence). The V and J ends lost 7 bases and 0 bases, in that order; junction bases with no gene match: 7. The CDR3 is 15 amino acids. The CDR3 coding sequence is TGTGCCAGTACCCCTCTGGACAGGGCTAACTATGGCTACACCTTC. Translation: CASTPLDRANYGYTF.

This clonotype was detected ten times or more. The chain employs TRBV6-6 and TRBJ2-5; the match to TRBD2 covers 9 bases. In germline, CDR1 is MNHNY, CDR2 SVGAGI (reference sequence). The CDR3 sequence is 15 residues long. V lost 2 bases, J lost 4 bases, and 5 bases stayed unmatched. The chain's CDR3 is CASSYTSTSGETQYF. The CDR3 DNA follows: TGTGCCAGCAGTTACACATCGACTAGCGGAGAGACCCAGTACTTC.

This clonotype has only a few counts. The rearrangement joins TRBV20-1 to TRBJ1-4, with TRBD1 matching 8 bases. Germline V gives CDR1 DFQATT, CDR2 SNEGSKA (reference sequence). The CDR3 has 18 residues. Trimming cost V 3 bases and J 3 bases; bases outside gene matches: 15. CDR3 coding DNA: TGCAGTGCTAGCGGACAGGGACCTACCCTCGGGGCTAATGAAAAACTGTTTTTT. This translates into CSASGQGPTLGANEKLFF.

This clonotype was seen at least ten times. This rearrangement joins TRBV20-1 to TRBJ2-7; TRBD2 agrees at 7 bases. V lost 3 bases to trimming and J lost 0 bases; unmatched junction nucleotides: 8. This CDR3 comprises 15 residues. Germline assignment: CDR1 DFQATT and CDR2 SNEGSKA (reference sequence). The CDR3 is CSASGRSGYSYEQYF. CDR3 in DNA: TGCAGTGCTAGCGGCCGTAGCGGGTACTCCTACGAGCAGTACTTC.

This clonotype has ten or more counts. The V gene is TRBV27, the J gene TRBJ2-7; TRBD2 aligns across 7 bases. Losses at the gene ends were 8 bases for V and 2 bases for J; bases not matched to a gene: 18. Germline assignment: CDR1 MNHEY and CDR2 SMNVEV (reference sequence). This CDR3 has 17 amino acids. The CDR3 protein is CASSTFRRESRAYEQYF. In nucleotides, the CDR3 is TGTGCCAGCTCTACGTTTCGGCGGGAGTCTAGGGCCTACGAGCAGTACTTC.

This clonotype was observed a handful of times. The chain recombines TRBV6-6 with TRBJ2-5; D uncertain. The CDR3 sequence is 13 residues long. The V gene's germline CDR1 is MNHNY and CDR2 SVGAGI (reference sequence). The V and J ends lost 6 bases and 1 base respectively, with 9 bases between them. For the CDR3, the DNA is TGTGCCAGCAGCCCTAGGACCCAAGAGACCCAGTACTTC. Translation gives CASSPRTQETQYF.

The chain uses TRBV5-8 and TRBJ2-1, with 14 bases matching TRBD2. The V gene's germline CDR1 is SGHTS and CDR2 YDEGEE. J gave up 8 bases and V 4 bases, and 8 bases lay outside the gene matches. This CDR3 spans 16 amino acids. CDR3 amino acids: CASSQGTSGSIDEQFF. The CDR3 DNA follows: TGTGCCAGCAGCCAGGGGACTAGCGGGAGTATAGATGAGCAGTTCTTC.

This clonotype was picked up many times. The chain is built from TRBV29-1 and TRBJ2-1; D might be TRBD1 (6 bases). Germline values: CDR1 SQVTM, CDR2 ANQGSEA. CDR3 size: 14 residues. The V gene lost 2 bases and the J gene lost 4 bases, with 12 bases spanning the gap. The CDR3, as DNA: TGCAGCGTTGAACAGGGGCAGGGGTACAATGAGCAGTTCTTC. Amino acid sequence: CSVEQGQGYNEQFF.

This clonotype was recorded at least ten times. This chain uses TRBV5-5 with TRBJ1-5; no firm D call. V was clipped by 1 base and J by 4 bases, with 6 bases between them. The CDR3 is 13 amino acids. Germline loops: CDR1 SGHKS, CDR2 YYEKEE (reference sequence). In DNA form, the CDR3 reads TGTGCCAGCAGCTTGAGTCCGAATCAGCCCCAGCATTTT. Translated: CASSLSPNQPQHF. The whole variable domain, filled in from reference TRBV5-5 and TRBJ1-5, reads DAGVTQSPTHLIKTRGQQVTLRCSPISGHKSVSWYQQVLGQGPQFIFQYYEKEERGRGNFPDRFSARQFPNYSSELNVNALLLGDSALYLCASSLSPNQPQHFGDGTRLSIL.

In this sample, this clonotype turned up many times. The chain has TRBV5-1 and TRBJ1-2; D is unresolved. The germline CDR1 and CDR2 sequences are SGHRS and YFSETQ. CDR3 size: 13 residues. The germline V and J ends were trimmed by 5 bases and 2 bases, with 10 bases remaining between them. CDR3 amino acids: CASRPIGNYGYTF. The CDR3 DNA is TGCGCCAGCAGACCCATCGGCAACTATGGCTACACCTTC.

The table lists this clonotype with many counts. The CDR3 protein is CASSEGGTAPYEQYF. CDR3 DNA: TGTGCCAGCAGCGAAGGGGGGACAGCTCCCTACGAGCAGTACTTC. V gene TRBV11-2 combines with J gene TRBJ2-7, with TRBD1 as a possible D gene (7 bases). Germline CDR1 SGHAT, CDR2 FQNNGV. This CDR3 is built from 15 residues. Trimming cost V 5 bases and J 2 bases, with 16 bases left between them.

This clonotype was seen many times. This chain uses TRBV28 with TRBJ2-2, with TRBD2 identical over 10 bases. The CDR3 spans 16 residues. Germline CDR1 is MDHEN and CDR2 is SYDVKM. Germline trimming cut 3 bases from V and 4 bases from J; bases unmatched to any gene: 5. The CDR3 DNA sequence: TGTGCCAGCAGTTTTAGGACTAGCGGTGGCACCGGGGAGCTGTTTTTT. Its protein product is CASSFRTSGGTGELFF. The full variable domain, its missing parts supplied by reference TRBV28 and TRBJ2-2, is DVKVTQSSRYLVKRTGEKVFLECVQDMDHENMFWYRQDPGLGLRLIYFSYDVKMKEKGDIPEGYSVSREKKERFSLILESASTNQTSMYLCASSFRTSGGTGELFFGEGSRLTVL.

V gene TRBV5-1 combines with J gene TRBJ1-6; 8 bases agree with TRBD1. Germline V gene sequence: CDR1 SGHRS, CDR2 YFSETQ. This CDR3 has 17 amino acids. V lost 0 bases and J lost 5; bases outside the gene matches: 7. The CDR3 nucleotides are TGCGCCAGCAGCTTGGCCGCGCGACAGGGGAATAATTCACCCCTCCACTTT. This encodes CASSLAARQGNNSPLHF.

This chain uses TRBV5-6 with TRBJ2-1; D ambiguous. Trimming removed 4 bases from V and 5 bases from J, with 13 bases in between. The CDR3 extends over 14 amino acids. Germline loops: CDR1 SGHDT, CDR2 YYEEEE. CDR3 bases: TGTGCCAGCAGCAGGAGAGCCGCAAACAATGAGCAGTTCTTC. Its protein product is CASSRRAANNEQFF.

This chain connects TRBV2 to TRBJ2-2; tentative D call: TRBD2 (6 bases). The CDR3 sequence is 14 residues long. Trimming removed 8 bases at V and 5 bases at J, with 15 bases between. The germline CDR1 and CDR2 sequences are SNHLY and FYNNEI. The CDR3 region is CASGSTSWTGELFF. CDR3 in DNA: TGTGCCAGCGGATCGACTAGTTGGACCGGGGAGCTGTTTTTT.

About this clonotype itself: This may be a read error, as it is one base from a much larger clone. The chain combines TRBV3-1 with TRBJ1-1; no clear D gene. V was cut by 4 bases and J by 1 base, with 7 bases left in between. Germline CDR1 LGHDT, CDR2 YNNKEL (reference sequence). The CDR3 loop spans 13 amino acids. CDR3 in DNA: TGTGCCAGCAGCCCCCAGTGGAACACTGAAGCTTTCTTT. Encoded protein: CASSPQWNTEAFF.